This T cell receptor beta chain appears in the sequencing data of a study of blood T cell repertoires in COVID-19. Per the germline V gene, CDR1 is MNHEY and CDR2 is SMNVEV (reference sequence). The CDR3 is 16 residues long. J lost 3 bases, V lost 4 bases, and 11 bases had no gene match. TCRdb keeps only in-frame clones here, not all; method: immunoSEQ multiplex PCR. The sample includes around 120,000 clones, 88% of them seen just once. The sample comprised peripheral blood. This receptor was taken from a human donor in a cohort sampled during active COVID-19. The chain joins TRBV27 to TRBJ2-7; 8 positions match TRBD1. The CDR3 nucleotides are TGTGCCAGCAGTTCCCTCGACAGGGGAACCTTCTACGAGCAGTACTTC. This sequence encodes CASSSLDRGTFYEQYF.